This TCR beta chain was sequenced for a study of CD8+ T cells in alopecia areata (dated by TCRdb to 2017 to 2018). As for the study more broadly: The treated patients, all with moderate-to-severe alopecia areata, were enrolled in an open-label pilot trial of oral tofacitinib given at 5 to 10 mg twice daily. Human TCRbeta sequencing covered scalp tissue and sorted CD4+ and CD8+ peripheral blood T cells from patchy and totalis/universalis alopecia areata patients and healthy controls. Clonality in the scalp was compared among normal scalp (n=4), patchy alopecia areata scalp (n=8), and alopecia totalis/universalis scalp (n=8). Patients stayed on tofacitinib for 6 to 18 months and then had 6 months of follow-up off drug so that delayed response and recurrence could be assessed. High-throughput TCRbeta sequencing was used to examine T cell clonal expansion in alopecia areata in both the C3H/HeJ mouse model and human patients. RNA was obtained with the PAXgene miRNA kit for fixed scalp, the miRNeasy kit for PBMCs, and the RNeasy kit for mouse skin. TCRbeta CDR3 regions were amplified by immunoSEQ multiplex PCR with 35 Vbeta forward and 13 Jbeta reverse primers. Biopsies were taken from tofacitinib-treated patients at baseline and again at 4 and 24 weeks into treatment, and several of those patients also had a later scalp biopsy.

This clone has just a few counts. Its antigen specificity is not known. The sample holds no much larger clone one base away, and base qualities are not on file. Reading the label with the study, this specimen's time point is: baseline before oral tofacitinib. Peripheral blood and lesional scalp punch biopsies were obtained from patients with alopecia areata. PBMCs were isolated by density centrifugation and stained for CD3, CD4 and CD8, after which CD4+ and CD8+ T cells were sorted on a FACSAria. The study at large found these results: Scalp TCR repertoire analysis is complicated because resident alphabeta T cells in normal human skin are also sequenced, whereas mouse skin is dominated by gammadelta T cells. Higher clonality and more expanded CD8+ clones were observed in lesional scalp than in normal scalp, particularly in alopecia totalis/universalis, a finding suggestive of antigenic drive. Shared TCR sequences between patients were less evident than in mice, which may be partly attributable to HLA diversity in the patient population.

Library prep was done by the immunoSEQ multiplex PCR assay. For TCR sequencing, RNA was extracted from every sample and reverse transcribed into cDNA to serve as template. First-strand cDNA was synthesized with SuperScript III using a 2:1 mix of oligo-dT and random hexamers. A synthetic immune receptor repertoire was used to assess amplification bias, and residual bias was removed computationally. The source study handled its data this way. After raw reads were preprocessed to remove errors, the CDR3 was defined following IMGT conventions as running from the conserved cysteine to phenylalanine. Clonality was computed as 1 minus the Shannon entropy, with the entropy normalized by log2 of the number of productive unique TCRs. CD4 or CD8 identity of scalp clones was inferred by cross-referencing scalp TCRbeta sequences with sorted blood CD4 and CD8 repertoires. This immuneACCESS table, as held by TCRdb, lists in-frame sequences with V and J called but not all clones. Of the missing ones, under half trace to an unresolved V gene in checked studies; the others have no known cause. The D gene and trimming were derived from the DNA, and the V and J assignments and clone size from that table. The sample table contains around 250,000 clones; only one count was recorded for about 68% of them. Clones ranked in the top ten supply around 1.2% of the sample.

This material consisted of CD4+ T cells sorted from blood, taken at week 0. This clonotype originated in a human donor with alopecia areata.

The sequenced DNA is TGCAGCGCCCGACAGGGGAGAGATTCACCCCTCCACTTT. Translated, this is CSARQGRDSPLHF. The chain is made from TRBV29-1 and TRBJ1-6, with 8 bases aligning to TRBD1. CDR1 and CDR2 are drawn from the germline V gene: SQVTM, ANQGSEA. Spanning cysteine to phenylalanine, the CDR3 consists of 13 amino acids. The read is trimmed to its CDR3 DNA, 39 bases read in frame from base 1. V trim: 7 bases; J trim: 8 bases; unmatched bases: 7.